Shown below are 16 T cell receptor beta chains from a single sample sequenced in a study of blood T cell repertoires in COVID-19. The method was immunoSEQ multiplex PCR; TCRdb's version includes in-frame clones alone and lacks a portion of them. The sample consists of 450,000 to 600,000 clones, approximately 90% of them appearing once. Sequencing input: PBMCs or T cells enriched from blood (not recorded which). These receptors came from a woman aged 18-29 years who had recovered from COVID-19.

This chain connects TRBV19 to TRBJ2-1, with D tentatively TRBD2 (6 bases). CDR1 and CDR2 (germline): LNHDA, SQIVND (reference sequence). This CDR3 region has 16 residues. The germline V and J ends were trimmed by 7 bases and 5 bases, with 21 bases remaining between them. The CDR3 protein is CASTLFAHSGNNEQFF. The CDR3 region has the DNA TGTGCCAGTACTCTATTCGCCCATAGCGGAAACAATGAGCAGTTCTTC.

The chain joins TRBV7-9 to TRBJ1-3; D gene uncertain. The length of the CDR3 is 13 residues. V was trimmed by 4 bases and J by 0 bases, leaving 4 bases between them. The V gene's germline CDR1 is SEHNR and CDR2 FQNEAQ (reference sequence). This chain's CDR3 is CASSSNSGNTIYF. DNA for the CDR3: TGTGCCAGCAGCTCTAACTCTGGAAACACCATATATTTT.

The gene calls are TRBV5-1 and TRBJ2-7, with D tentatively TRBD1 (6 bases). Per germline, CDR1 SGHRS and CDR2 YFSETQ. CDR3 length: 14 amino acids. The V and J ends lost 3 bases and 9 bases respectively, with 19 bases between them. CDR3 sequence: CASSSTLDRKRQYF. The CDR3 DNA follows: TGCGCCAGCAGCTCCACCCTAGACAGGAAAAGGCAGTACTTC.

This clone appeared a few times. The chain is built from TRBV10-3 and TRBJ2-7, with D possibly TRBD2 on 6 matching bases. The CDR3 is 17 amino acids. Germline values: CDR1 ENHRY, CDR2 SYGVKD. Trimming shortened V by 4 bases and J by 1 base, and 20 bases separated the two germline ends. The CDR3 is CAISGGVLPGFSYEQYF. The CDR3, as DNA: TGTGCCATCAGTGGGGGGGTCCTCCCGGGTTTTTCCTACGAGCAGTACTTC.

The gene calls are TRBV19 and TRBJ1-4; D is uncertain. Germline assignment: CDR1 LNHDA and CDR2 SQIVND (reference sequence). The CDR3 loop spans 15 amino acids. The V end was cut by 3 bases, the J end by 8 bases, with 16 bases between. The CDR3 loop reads CASSISKGIAEKLFF. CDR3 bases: TGTGCCAGTAGTATCTCAAAGGGTATAGCGGAAAAACTGTTTTTT. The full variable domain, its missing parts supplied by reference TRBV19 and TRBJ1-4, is DGGITQSPKYLFRKEGQNVTLSCEQNLNHDAMYWYRQDPGQGLRLIYYSQIVNDFQKGDIAEGYSVSREKKESFPLTVTSAQKNPTAFYLCASSISKGIAEKLFFGSGTQLSVL.

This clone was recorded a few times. The CDR3 sequence is CASGPRGSEAFF. CDR3 coding DNA: TGTGCTAGTGGTCCCAGGGGTTCTGAAGCTTTCTTT. V and J are TRBV12-5 and TRBJ1-1; D perhaps matches TRBD1 (6 bases). Germline-derived CDR1 and CDR2 are LGHNT and FRNRAP. Between the trimmed V and J ends, which lost 5 bases and 6 bases, there was a span of 10 bases. The CDR3 consists of 12 residues.

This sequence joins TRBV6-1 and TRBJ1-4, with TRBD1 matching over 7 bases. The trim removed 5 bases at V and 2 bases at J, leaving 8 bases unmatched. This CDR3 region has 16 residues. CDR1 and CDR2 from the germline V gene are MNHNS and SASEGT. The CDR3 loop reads CASSKDRASTNEKLFF. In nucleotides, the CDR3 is TGTGCCAGCAGTAAAGACAGGGCCTCGACTAATGAAAAACTGTTTTTT.

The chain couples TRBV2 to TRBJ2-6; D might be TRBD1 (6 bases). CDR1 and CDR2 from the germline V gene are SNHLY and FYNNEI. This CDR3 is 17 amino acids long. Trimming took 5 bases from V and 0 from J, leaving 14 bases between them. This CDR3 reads CASSSTGLVSGANVLTF. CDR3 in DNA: TGTGCCAGCAGTTCTACAGGGCTGGTCTCTGGGGCCAACGTCCTGACTTTC. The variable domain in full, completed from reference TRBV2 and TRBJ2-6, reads EPEVTQTPSHQVTQMGQEVILRCVPISNHLYFYWYRQILGQKVEFLVSFYNNEISEKSEIFDDQFSVERPDGSNFTLKIRSTKLEDSAMYFCASSSTGLVSGANVLTFGAGSRLTVL.

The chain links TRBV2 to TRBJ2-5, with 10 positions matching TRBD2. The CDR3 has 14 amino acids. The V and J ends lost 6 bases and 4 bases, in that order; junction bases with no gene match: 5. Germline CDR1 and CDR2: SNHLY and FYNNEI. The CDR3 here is CASRGQRGGETQYF. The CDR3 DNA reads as TGTGCCAGCAGAGGCCAGCGGGGGGGAGAGACCCAGTACTTC.

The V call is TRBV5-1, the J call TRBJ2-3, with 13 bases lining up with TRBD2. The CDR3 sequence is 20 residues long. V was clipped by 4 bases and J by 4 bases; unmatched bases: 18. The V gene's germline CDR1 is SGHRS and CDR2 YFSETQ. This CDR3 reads CASSLLYLGLAGEGADTQYF. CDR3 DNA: TGCGCCAGCAGCCTTCTCTACCTCGGACTAGCGGGGGAAGGGGCAGATACGCAGTATTTT.

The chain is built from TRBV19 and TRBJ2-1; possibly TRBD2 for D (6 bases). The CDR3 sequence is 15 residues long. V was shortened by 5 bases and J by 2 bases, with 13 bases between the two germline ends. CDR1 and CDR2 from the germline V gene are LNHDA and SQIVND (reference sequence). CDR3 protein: CASSLRLVTYNEQFF. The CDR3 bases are TGTGCCAGTAGTCTCCGACTAGTCACCTACAATGAGCAGTTCTTC.

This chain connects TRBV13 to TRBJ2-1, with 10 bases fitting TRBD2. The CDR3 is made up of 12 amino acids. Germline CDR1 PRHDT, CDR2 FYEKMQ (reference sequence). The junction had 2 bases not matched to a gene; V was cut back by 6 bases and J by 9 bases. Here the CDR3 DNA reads TGTGCCAGCAGTTCTAGCGGGGGTGAGCAGTTCTTC. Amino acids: CASSSSGGEQFF.

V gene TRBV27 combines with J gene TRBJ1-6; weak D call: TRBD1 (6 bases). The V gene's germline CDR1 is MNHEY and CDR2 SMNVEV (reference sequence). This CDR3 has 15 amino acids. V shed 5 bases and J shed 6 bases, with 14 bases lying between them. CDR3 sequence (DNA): TGTGCCAGCAGTCCCCAAGGACAGTCTAATTCACCCCTCCACTTT. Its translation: CASSPQGQSNSPLHF.

CDR3: CASSKDGKTAAIGDTIYF. The CDR3 nucleotides read TGTGCCAGCAGCAAAGACGGCAAGACTGCCGCAATAGGAGACACCATATATTTT. V gene TRBV21-1 combines with J gene TRBJ1-3. TRBV21-1 is flagged as a pseudogene. The CDR3 extends over 18 amino acids.

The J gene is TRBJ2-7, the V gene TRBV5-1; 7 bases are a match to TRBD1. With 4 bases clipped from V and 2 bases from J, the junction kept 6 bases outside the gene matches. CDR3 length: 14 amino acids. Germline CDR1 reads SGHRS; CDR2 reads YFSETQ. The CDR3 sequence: CASSPRTGPYEQYF. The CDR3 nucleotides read TGCGCCAGCAGCCCCCGGACAGGCCCCTACGAGCAGTACTTC. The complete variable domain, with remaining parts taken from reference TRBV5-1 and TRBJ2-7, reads KAGVTQTPRYLIKTRGQQVTLSCSPISGHRSVSWYQQTPGQGLQFLFEYFSETQRNKGNFPGRFSGRQFSNSRSEMNVSTLELGDSALYLCASSPRTGPYEQYFGPGTRLTVT.

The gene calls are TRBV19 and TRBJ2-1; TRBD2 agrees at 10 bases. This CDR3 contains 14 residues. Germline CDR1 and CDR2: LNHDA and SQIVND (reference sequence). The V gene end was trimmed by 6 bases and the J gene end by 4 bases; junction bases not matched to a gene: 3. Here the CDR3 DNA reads TGTGCCAGTAGGTCTAGCGGGGGTTACAATGAGCAGTTCTTC. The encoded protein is CASRSSGGYNEQFF.